Here is one TCR beta chain with its context. Germline V gene sequence: CDR1 MNHNS, CDR2 SASEGT. This CDR3 contains 15 residues. V was clipped by 6 bases and J by 4 bases; unmatched bases: 9. The data belong to a study of blood T cells in healthy people across ages. A second 7 to 11 cycle PCR used barcoded and J-beta primers. TCRdb called the 5' RACE reads again in MiXCR, with one record for every CDR3 protein. The sample lists about 1.8 million distinct CDR3 sequences, just under 50% occurring once. What was sequenced was blood. The source of this sequence is a woman aged 40 to 55 in good health. J is TRBJ2-5 and V is TRBV6-1, with 9 bases matching TRBD1. The CDR3 is CASRGTGTGSETQYF. Here the CDR3 DNA reads TGTGCCAGCAGAGGGACCGGGACAGGGTCAGAGACCCAGTACTTC.